This T cell receptor (beta chain) was captured in a study of T cells after yellow fever vaccination. Turning to this clonotype: Antigen: not known.

Broader study findings: Most clones from primary vaccination were detected again post-booster (roughly 95% CD4, roughly 91% CD8). The CD4 compartment and the CD8 compartment contained a small share of clonotypes in common. Weaker, the secondary response peaked sooner, at day 5 versus 15.

Germline V gene sequence: CDR1 SGHTA, CDR2 FQGNSA. CDR3 length equals 15 residues. The V and J ends lost 1 base and 0 bases respectively, with 9 bases between them. Template switching with 5'RACE generated the TCR cDNA and added a universal primer site and UMIs. TCRdb reprocessed the 5' RACE reads with MiXCR, giving one entry per CDR3 protein. The sample lists some 340,000 distinct CDR3 sequences, roughly a tenth seen once, with 3.3% in the top ten. This chain connects TRBV7-2 to TRBJ1-1; D is unclear. Source: CD4+ T cells sorted from PBMCs, taken 45 days after the yellow fever booster vaccination. This clonotype was sampled from a man in his late teens or twenties who received the YFV17D yellow fever vaccine. Written as DNA, the CDR3 is TGTGCCAGCAGCTTAGGCAGCACAATGAACACTGAAGCTTTCTTT. Its translation is CASSLGSTMNTEAFF.